This entry concerns a single TCR beta chain. The antigen remains unidentified. The record originates from a study of cytomegalovirus exposure and HLA in healthy donors. Study outcomes and limitations: The study flagged about 160 TCR beta chains as cytomegalovirus-associated. The classifier reportedly diagnosed cytomegalovirus status with high sensitivity and specificity. The finding came from a later analysis; first-cohort TCR clusters tended to co-occur in the 130 or so validation repertoires.

Produced via immunoSEQ multiplex PCR; TCRdb's table is partial and in-frame only. The table shows fewer than 120,000 clones, with roughly nine tenths occurring only once. Germline V gives CDR1 SGHRS, CDR2 YFSETQ. The CDR3 has 17 amino acids. Trimming cost V 0 bases and J 3 bases, with 16 bases left between them. The chain has TRBV5-1 and TRBJ2-1; weak D call: TRBD2 (7 bases). This clonotype originated in a woman aged 18-29 years in good health and CMV-seronegative. What was sequenced was PBMCs. The CDR3 spells CASSLVVAGANYNEQFF. For the CDR3, the DNA is TGCGCCAGCAGCTTGGTCGTCGCGGGGGCCAACTACAATGAGCAGTTCTTC.